This T cell receptor (beta chain) was identified in a study of cytomegalovirus exposure and HLA in healthy donors. Study in general: Among the approximately 380 donors who were genotyped, about 84% fell in the genetic ancestry cluster that is associated with self-reported Caucasian donors. Whole-study results and caveats: Immune exposure information available was restricted to CMV serostatus.

60 Vbeta and 13 Jbeta primers were used in PCR. TCRdb keeps only in-frame clones here, not all; method: immunoSEQ multiplex PCR. The sample has 150,000 to 200,000 clones; 75% to 80% are singletons. Concerning this clone itself: Antigen unknown.

Germline V gives CDR1 SGHTA, CDR2 FQGTGA. The CDR3 extends over 17 amino acids. V gave up 2 bases and J gave up 7 bases; unmatched junction bases: 14. This sequence joins TRBV7-3 and TRBJ1-2; 9 positions match TRBD1. This sequence was found in a woman aged 25 to 39 in good health and CMV-seropositive. Input material: PBMCs. This CDR3 is CASSLDNLQGALTGYTF. The CDR3 region has the DNA TGTGCCAGCAGCTTAGACAACCTACAGGGGGCATTGACTGGCTACACCTTC. The full variable domain, completed using reference TRBV7-3 and TRBJ1-2, is GAGVSQTPSNKVTEKGKYVELRCDPISGHTALYWYRQSLGQGPEFLIYFQGTGAADDSGLPNDRFFAVRPEGSVSTLKIQRTERGDSAVYLCASSLDNLQGALTGYTFGSGTRLTVV.